The 13 T cell receptor beta chains below all came from one sample that was sequenced in a study of CD8 T cells in Susac syndrome. An amount of RNA that ranged from 0.5 to 1 ug was reverse transcribed with random hexamers. TCRdb recomputed calls from the immunoSEQ multiplex PCR reads with MiXCR, one row per CDR3 protein. The sample gives more than 200,000 distinct CDR3 sequences, 93% of which show up once; approximately 0.072% is in the top ten. Sample: CD4+ T cells from PBMCs. The receptors originated from a human donor with multiple sclerosis.

In DNA, the CDR3 is TGTGCCAGAAGCTTGGTGGCGGGGGGCGAGTCCAAAAACATTCAGTACTTC. Its translation is CARSLVAGGESKNIQYF. V gene TRBV5-3 combines with J gene TRBJ2-4; 8 bases align to TRBD2. TRBV5-3 falls under the ORF class, with uncertain function. Trimming took 0 bases from V and 2 from J; bases not matched to a gene: 7. This CDR3 contains 17 residues.

The genes are TRBV6-1 and TRBJ1-4, with 9 bases matching TRBD1. There are 17 residues in the CDR3. Germline V lookup: CDR1 MNHNS, CDR2 SASEGT. Trimming took 5 bases from V and 0 from J; bases not matched to a gene: 7. The CDR3 spells CASSSPGQGATNEKLFF. The CDR3 region has the DNA TGTGCCAGCAGTAGTCCGGGACAGGGAGCAACTAATGAAAAACTGTTTTTT.

J is TRBJ2-7 and V is TRBV5-1; tentatively, D is TRBD1 (5 bases). The CDR3 length is 16 residues. Germline-derived CDR1 and CDR2 are SGHRS and YFSETQ. V lost 2 bases and J lost 3, with 18 bases in between. Written as DNA, the CDR3 is TGCGCCAGCAGCTTTGAAGCAGGGTTGATTATCTACGAGCAGTACTTC. It codes for CASSFEAGLIIYEQYF.

The genes are TRBV3-1 and TRBJ2-7; 10 nucleotides line up with TRBD1. V lost 1 base to trimming and J lost 4 bases; unmatched junction nucleotides: 7. This CDR3 has 16 amino acids. CDR1 and CDR2 (germline): LGHDT, YNNKEL (reference sequence). The CDR3 here is CASSQGGTGAMYEQYF. The CDR3, as DNA: TGTGCCAGCAGCCAAGGAGGGACAGGGGCCATGTACGAGCAGTACTTC.

This chain joins TRBV4-1 and TRBJ2-1; 9 bases are shared with TRBD1. The V segment lost 3 bases and the J segment 4 bases; nucleotides outside the gene matches: 10. Germline V gene sequence: CDR1 MGHRA, CDR2 YSYEKL. This CDR3 region has 17 residues. CDR3 DNA: TGCGCCAGCAGCCATGCGCCGACAGGGGGAGGGTACAATGAGCAGTTCTTC. Encoded protein: CASSHAPTGGGYNEQFF.

The chain links TRBV7-3 to TRBJ2-1; D is possibly TRBD1 or TRBD2 (5 bases each). V lost 1 base, J lost 10 bases, and 20 bases lay in between. Germline CDR1 reads SGHTA; CDR2 reads FQGTGA. The CDR3 length is 16 residues. CDR3 in amino acids: CASSLMPLGVIDEQFF. DNA of the CDR3: TGTGCCAGCAGCTTAATGCCCCTGGGGGTCATTGACGAGCAGTTCTTC.

This clonotype showed up just a few times. The chain joins TRBV11-2 to TRBJ1-1, with D unclear. The CDR3 has 14 amino acids. CDR1 is SGHAT and CDR2 is FQNNGV in the germline V gene. V lost 5 bases and J lost 1, with 11 bases in between. CDR3 region: CASSLRPGNTEAFF. In DNA, the CDR3 is TGTGCCAGCAGCCTTCGCCCAGGGAACACTGAAGCTTTCTTT.

This rearrangement joins TRBV3-1 to TRBJ1-5; no clear D. Germline-derived CDR1 and CDR2 are LGHDT and YNNKEL (reference sequence). CDR3 length: 13 amino acids. V lost 1 base, J lost 7 bases, and 8 bases lay in between. The CDR3 is CASSQGQSQPQHF. For the CDR3, the DNA is TGTGCCAGCAGCCAAGGGCAGAGCCAGCCCCAGCATTTT.

The V and J genes are TRBV5-1 and TRBJ2-3; D unclear. V shed 0 bases and J shed 0 bases, with 8 bases lying between them. This CDR3 spans 15 amino acids. Germline V gene data show CDR1 as SGHRS and CDR2 as YFSETQ. The chain's CDR3 is CASSLEVPSTDTQYF. The DNA of the CDR3 is TGCGCCAGCAGCTTGGAGGTCCCCAGCACAGATACGCAGTATTTT.

V usage is TRBV19 and J usage is TRBJ1-1; the D gene is possibly TRBD1 (5 bases). The CDR3 contains 15 residues. V dropped 1 base and J dropped 6 bases, with 15 bases sitting between them. Germline V gene sequence: CDR1 LNHDA, CDR2 SQIVND (reference sequence). The CDR3 is CASSIGGLGAPEAFF. DNA for the CDR3: TGTGCCAGTAGTATAGGGGGATTAGGGGCGCCTGAAGCTTTCTTT.

The chain recombines TRBV5-1 with TRBJ2-7, with 11 bases fitting TRBD1. V lost 4 bases and J lost 3; bases outside the gene matches: 6. The CDR3 is 15 residues long. Germline V CDR1 and CDR2: SGHRS, YFSETQ. CDR3 nucleotide sequence: TGCGCCAGCAGCCCGGGACAGGGGGGTTTCTACGAGCAGTACGTC. Translated: CASSPGQGGFYEQYV.

The V gene is TRBV20-1, the J gene TRBJ2-1; D gene ambiguous. Germline CDR1 reads DFQATT; CDR2 reads SNEGSKA (reference sequence). This CDR3 comprises 15 residues. Trimming pared 6 bases from V and 0 bases from J, leaving 15 bases between. CDR3 residues: CSANPPWSSYNEQFF. The CDR3 region has the DNA TGCAGTGCCAACCCCCCCTGGAGCTCCTACAATGAGCAGTTCTTC.

This chain links TRBV19 with TRBJ1-5; D perhaps matches TRBD1 (5 bases). This CDR3 is built from 16 residues. Trimming took 0 bases from V and 6 from J, leaving 15 bases between them. The germline V gene has CDR1 LNHDA and CDR2 SQIVND (reference sequence). CDR3 sequence (DNA): TGTGCCAGTAGTATAGAGGACAACAATTGGAGTCAGCCCCAGCATTTT. It specifies CASSIEDNNWSQPQHF.